Listed here are 28 T cell receptor beta chains from one sample, sequenced in a study of cytomegalovirus exposure and HLA in healthy donors. TCRdb's table, derived via immunoSEQ multiplex PCR, lists solely in-frame clones and lacks some. The sample lists approximately 65,000 clones, roughly nine tenths seen once, with 3% to 3.5% in the top ten. The sample was PBMCs. These receptor sequences come from a young man in good health and CMV-seronegative.

The V and J genes are TRBV6-5 and TRBJ2-1; 9 bases agree with TRBD2. CDR1 is MNHEY, CDR2 SVGAGI, per germline. Unmatched junction bases numbered 8, after V lost 8 bases and J lost 6 bases. The CDR3 totals 14 residues. Written as DNA, the CDR3 is TGTGCCAGCGGCTGGCGGGAGGGCCCCAATGAGCAGTTCTTC. It specifies CASGWREGPNEQFF.

The chain links TRBV5-1 to TRBJ2-1; possibly TRBD1 for D (6 bases). The CDR3 totals 16 residues. V was clipped by 2 bases and J by 8 bases, with 20 bases between them. Germline loops: CDR1 SGHRS, CDR2 YFSETQ. CDR3 sequence reads: CASSLGRQGNVDEQFF. The DNA of the CDR3 is TGCGCCAGCAGCTTAGGGCGGCAGGGGAATGTGGATGAGCAGTTCTTC.

The chain links TRBV7-8 to TRBJ1-5; the D is unclear. Germline V gene sequence: CDR1 SGHVS, CDR2 FQNEAQ. V was pared by 5 bases and J by 5 bases, with 10 bases between. This CDR3 spans 13 amino acids. As DNA, the CDR3 is TGTGCCAGCAGCCCCGTGGGCGATCAGCCCCAGCATTTT. Translating gives CASSPVGDQPQHF.

This chain joins TRBV21-1 and TRBJ2-7; the tabulated D call, TRBD2, remains unverified against the DNA. TRBV21-1 is reported as a pseudogene. The CDR3 is 17 residues long. CDR3 bases: TGTGCCAGCAGCAAAAAGGCCCCCGGCGGGCGGCCCTACGAGCAGTACTTC. It encodes CASSKKAPGGRPYEQYF.

The chain joins TRBV30 to TRBJ1-1; D is perhaps TRBD1 (6 bases). There are 12 residues in the CDR3. The V gene lost 3 bases and the J gene lost 1 base, with 6 bases spanning the gap. Germline CDR1 is GTSNPN and CDR2 is SVGIG (reference sequence). The CDR3 is CAWRGGNTEAFF. For the CDR3, the DNA is TGTGCCTGGAGAGGGGGGAACACTGAAGCTTTCTTT.

V and J are TRBV28 and TRBJ1-2; D gene ambiguous. Germline V lookup: CDR1 MDHEN, CDR2 SYDVKM. Trimming removed 3 bases at V and 4 bases at J, with 18 bases between. The CDR3 runs to 16 residues. CDR3 coding DNA: TGTGCCAGCAGTTTGACTAATAGGGCAGGCCGCTATGGCTACACCTTC. Its protein is CASSLTNRAGRYGYTF.

The V call is TRBV7-2, the J call TRBJ2-7, with D perhaps TRBD1 (6 bases). The CDR3 totals 15 residues. Looked up from germline, CDR1 is SGHTA and CDR2 is FQGNSA. V was pared by 5 bases and J by 7 bases, with 21 bases between. DNA of the CDR3: TGTGCCAGCAGCCCCCCGGCTGGGGGCCTAGGGGAGCAGTACTTC. Its translation is CASSPPAGGLGEQYF.

The chain employs TRBV27 and TRBJ2-3; 7 nucleotides agree with TRBD1. The CDR3 has 15 residues. Losses at the gene ends were 0 bases for V and 6 bases for J; bases not matched to a gene: 6. Germline V lookup: CDR1 MNHEY, CDR2 SMNVEV (reference sequence). In DNA, the CDR3 is TGTGCCAGCAGTTTATCGTATAGGGGGCTTGATACGCAGTATTTT. Translating gives CASSLSYRGLDTQYF.

This chain connects TRBV5-5 to TRBJ2-5, with a tentative D call TRBD2 (6 bases). The CDR3 sequence is 17 residues long. Germline lookup yields CDR1 SGHKS and CDR2 YYEKEE (reference sequence). Trimming stripped 2 bases from V and 2 bases from J, with 19 bases between. The CDR3 spells CASSFRAGVVGQETQYF. For the CDR3, the DNA is TGTGCCAGCAGCTTCAGAGCGGGTGTGGTGGGACAAGAGACCCAGTACTTC.

This clone appeared a single time. The chain uses TRBV5-1 and TRBJ2-7; 7 bases agree with TRBD2. CDR1 is SGHRS, CDR2 YFSETQ, per germline. V lost 7 bases, J lost 1 base, and 5 bases stayed unmatched. The CDR3 is made up of 13 amino acids. The DNA for the CDR3 is TGCGCCAGCCGGGGGGAAGAGTCCTACGAGCAGTACTTC. Its translation: CASRGEESYEQYF. The complete variable domain, with remaining parts taken from reference TRBV5-1 and TRBJ2-7, reads KAGVTQTPRYLIKTRGQQVTLSCSPISGHRSVSWYQQTPGQGLQFLFEYFSETQRNKGNFPGRFSGRQFSNSRSEMNVSTLELGDSALYLCASRGEESYEQYFGPGTRLTVT.

The V call is TRBV28, the J call TRBJ1-5; D possibly corresponds to TRBD1 (6 bases). The CDR3 loop spans 19 amino acids. The V gene lost 5 bases and the J gene lost 3 bases, with 26 bases spanning the gap. Germline V gene data show CDR1 as MDHEN and CDR2 as SYDVKM. CDR3 in amino acids: CASSGGAALRAVANQPQHF. In DNA form, the CDR3 reads TGTGCCAGCAGTGGGGGGGCAGCGCTGCGTGCGGTCGCCAATCAGCCCCAGCATTTT.

The V gene is TRBV28, the J gene TRBJ1-1, with TRBD1 matching over 9 bases. The CDR3 is made up of 15 amino acids. J gave up 6 bases and V 6 bases, and 11 bases lay outside the gene matches. CDR1 and CDR2 (germline): MDHEN, SYDVKM. The CDR3, as DNA: TGTGCCAGCAGCCATGGGGACAGGGAGATCCCTGAAGCTTTCTTT. Protein: CASSHGDREIPEAFF.

This clone has just a few counts. This sequence joins TRBV27 and TRBJ1-1; D possibly corresponds to TRBD1 (6 bases). With 2 bases removed from V and 0 bases from J, the gap between germline ends came to 10 bases. The germline CDR1 and CDR2 sequences are MNHEY and SMNVEV (reference sequence). The CDR3 has 15 residues. This CDR3 reads CASSLEGHLNTEAFF. In nucleotides, the CDR3 is TGTGCCAGCAGTTTAGAGGGACACCTGAACACTGAAGCTTTCTTT.

V is TRBV28 and J is TRBJ1-5; D is uncertain. The CDR3 sequence is 14 residues long. The germline V gene has CDR1 MDHEN and CDR2 SYDVKM. Deletions cut 2 bases from V and 7 bases from J, with 12 bases between. This chain's CDR3 is CASSLEFRHQPQHF. The CDR3 region has the DNA TGTGCCAGCAGTTTAGAGTTCCGCCACCAGCCCCAGCATTTT.

The chain joins TRBV30 to TRBJ2-1; 8 bases are shared with TRBD2. V dropped 4 bases and J dropped 0; count of bases not matched to a gene: 8. This CDR3 comprises 16 residues. Germline-derived CDR1 and CDR2 are GTSNPN and SVGIG (reference sequence). CDR3 residues: CAWMRREVSSYNEQFF. In DNA form, the CDR3 reads TGTGCCTGGATGAGGCGGGAGGTGAGCTCCTACAATGAGCAGTTCTTC.

V gene TRBV27 combines with J gene TRBJ2-1; 9 nucleotides agree with TRBD2. There are 15 residues in the CDR3. V was clipped by 2 bases and J by 6 bases; unmatched bases: 5. CDR1 is MNHEY, CDR2 SMNVEV, per germline (reference sequence). The CDR3 spells CASSLGTSLSNEQFF. CDR3 sequence (DNA): TGTGCCAGCAGTTTAGGGACTAGCTTGTCCAATGAGCAGTTCTTC.

The chain is built from TRBV11-3 and TRBJ2-2, with 7 positions matching TRBD1. The germline V gene has CDR1 SGHNT and CDR2 YENEEA. Germline trimming cut 4 bases from V and 6 bases from J; bases unmatched to any gene: 2. CDR3 size: 13 residues. CDR3 DNA: TGTGCCAGCAGCTCAGGGACAGCCGGGGAGCTGTTTTTT. Its translation: CASSSGTAGELFF.

This chain connects TRBV2 to TRBJ1-2; 9 bases match TRBD1. V shed 6 bases, J shed 7 bases, and the junction held 9 bases outside the gene matches. The CDR3 is made up of 14 amino acids. The germline V gene encodes CDR1 SNHLY and CDR2 FYNNEI. The DNA of the CDR3 is TGTGCCAGCAGGAGTACAGGGGGCGCGGGTGGCTACACCTTC. Translation gives CASRSTGGAGGYTF.

The CDR3: CASSPPEDRGRRRGYTF. CDR3 DNA sequence: TGTGCCAGCTCACCACCGGAAGACAGGGGGCGACGACGAGGCTACACCTTC. The chain couples TRBV18 to TRBJ1-2; 10 nucleotides line up with TRBD1. Looked up from germline, CDR1 is KGHSH and CDR2 is LQKENI. This CDR3 contains 17 residues. The J segment lost 8 bases and the V segment lost 0 bases, leaving 12 bases of the junction unmatched.

This chain connects TRBV7-3 to TRBJ2-7; D possibly corresponds to TRBD1 (7 bases). V was shortened by 3 bases and J by 4 bases, with 10 bases between the two germline ends. The germline V gene has CDR1 SGHTA and CDR2 FQGTGA. The CDR3 sequence is 13 residues long. The CDR3 here is CASSFQGGYEQYF. In DNA form, the CDR3 reads TGTGCCAGCAGCTTCCAGGGGGGTTACGAGCAGTACTTC.

This sequence joins TRBV19 and TRBJ2-2, with 15 nucleotides matching TRBD2. The CDR3 spans 16 residues. Germline V gives CDR1 LNHDA, CDR2 SQIVND (reference sequence). V gave up 9 bases and J gave up 9 bases; unmatched junction bases: 11. The CDR3 is CASTIGLAGGNRELFF. CDR3 in DNA: TGTGCCAGCACCATCGGACTAGCGGGAGGGAACCGGGAGCTGTTTTTT.

This chain links TRBV19 with TRBJ1-5; D possibly corresponds to TRBD1 (6 bases). CDR3 length: 14 amino acids. V was cut by 6 bases and J by 5 bases, with 14 bases left in between. Germline V gives CDR1 LNHDA, CDR2 SQIVND (reference sequence). The CDR3 DNA follows: TGTGCCAGTAGCCTGGCGGCAGGGGATCAGCCCCAGCATTTT. Translation: CASSLAAGDQPQHF.

This chain links TRBV6-5 with TRBJ2-7, with D possibly TRBD2 on 6 matching bases. V lost 2 bases, J lost 4 bases, and 12 bases lay in between. Per germline, CDR1 MNHEY and CDR2 SVGAGI. This CDR3 is 14 amino acids long. The CDR3 coding sequence is TGTGCCAGCAGTTACGGAGGGGTGATGTACGAGCAGTACTTC. Its protein product is CASSYGGVMYEQYF.

This clone appeared a single time. The chain is built from TRBV15 and TRBJ2-7; a weak D match, TRBD1 (5 bases). The V end was cut by 0 bases, the J end by 0 bases, with 12 bases between. CDR1 is LNHNV, CDR2 YYDKDF, per germline (reference sequence). The CDR3 length is 16 residues. The CDR3 reads CATSRDLGAASYEQYF. For the CDR3, the DNA is TGTGCCACCAGCAGAGACCTAGGGGCAGCCTCCTACGAGCAGTACTTC.

V gene TRBV9 combines with J gene TRBJ1-5, with D hard to call. V lost 1 base to trimming and J lost 5 bases, with 13 bases between them. CDR3 length: 15 residues. The germline V gene encodes CDR1 SGDLS and CDR2 YYNGEE. CDR3 protein: CASSVTASGDQPQHF. As DNA, the CDR3 is TGTGCCAGCAGCGTAACGGCCAGCGGAGATCAGCCCCAGCATTTT.

This clone was detected a few times. The chain links TRBV9 to TRBJ1-1, with D uncertain. V lost 3 bases to trimming and J lost 1 base, with 4 bases between them. This CDR3 contains 12 residues. CDR1 and CDR2 (germline): SGDLS, YYNGEE. The CDR3 reads CASSAQNTEAFF. The CDR3 coding sequence is TGTGCCAGCAGCGCCCAGAACACTGAAGCTTTCTTT.

The chain recombines TRBV7-3 with TRBJ2-3; TRBD1 matches at 7 bases. The V gene's germline CDR1 is SGHTA and CDR2 FQGTGA. The CDR3 covers 15 residues. The junction had 6 bases not matched to a gene; V was cut back by 5 bases and J by 1 base. This CDR3 is CASSPPGQGTDTQYF. DNA for the CDR3: TGTGCCAGCAGCCCACCTGGACAGGGCACAGATACGCAGTATTTT.

The rearrangement uses TRBV4-1 and TRBJ2-2; D may be TRBD2 (5 bases). The CDR3 is 13 residues long. With 7 bases removed from V and 5 bases from J, the gap between germline ends came to 11 bases. CDR1 is MGHRA and CDR2 is YSYEKL in the germline V gene. CDR3 amino acids: CASNILGTGELFF. CDR3 coding DNA: TGCGCCAGCAACATACTAGGGACCGGGGAGCTGTTTTTT.